This record looks at one T cell receptor (beta chain) sequence and its context. Sequenced by immunoSEQ multiplex PCR; TCRdb stores in-frame clones only, minus some. The sample has 15,000 to 20,000 clones; 85% to 90% are singletons. These data originate in a study of blood T cell repertoires in COVID-19. V was clipped by 3 bases and J by 9 bases; unmatched bases: 6. Germline loops: CDR1 LNHDA, CDR2 SQIVND (reference sequence). This CDR3 spans 14 amino acids. The chain recombines TRBV19 with TRBJ1-5; the match to TRBD1 covers 9 bases. The sequence was collected from a human donor in a cohort sampled during active COVID-19. The specimen sequenced was peripheral blood. CDR3 coding DNA: TGTGCCAGTAGTATGGGACAGGGCATGGGGCCCCAGCATTTT. As protein: CASSMGQGMGPQHF. Full variable domain (rest looked up from reference TRBV19 and TRBJ1-5): DGGITQSPKYLFRKEGQNVTLSCEQNLNHDAMYWYRQDPGQGLRLIYYSQIVNDFQKGDIAEGYSVSREKKESFPLTVTSAQKNPTAFYLCASSMGQGMGPQHFGDGTRLSIL.